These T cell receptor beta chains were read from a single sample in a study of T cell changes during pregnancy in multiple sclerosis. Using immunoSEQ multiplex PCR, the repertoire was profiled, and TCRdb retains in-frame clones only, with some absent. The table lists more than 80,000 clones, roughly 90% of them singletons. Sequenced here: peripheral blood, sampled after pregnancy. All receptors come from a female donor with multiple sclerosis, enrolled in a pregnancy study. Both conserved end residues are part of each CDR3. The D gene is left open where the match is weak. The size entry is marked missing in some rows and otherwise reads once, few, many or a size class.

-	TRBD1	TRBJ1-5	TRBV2	CASSALGQGGQPQHF	TGTGCCAGCAGCGCCTTGGGACAGGGGGGTCAGCCCCAGCATTTT
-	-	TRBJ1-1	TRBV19	CASSMGANTEAFF	TGTGCCAGTAGTATGGGGGCTAACACTGAAGCTTTCTTT
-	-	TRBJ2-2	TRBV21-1	CASSKADLEGALFF	TGTGCCAGCAGCAAAGCGGACCTCGAGGGTGCGCTGTTTTTT
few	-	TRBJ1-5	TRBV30	CATGMDSNQPQHF	TGTGCCACGGGGATGGATAGCAATCAGCCCCAGCATTTT
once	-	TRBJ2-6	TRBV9	CASSVQPLTAGANVLTF	TGTGCCAGCAGCGTACAGCCCCTGACAGCTGGGGCCAACGTCCTGACTTTC
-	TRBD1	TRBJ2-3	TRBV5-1	CASSLDRELSTDTQYF	TGCGCCAGCAGCCTGGACAGGGAACTTAGCACAGATACGCAGTATTTT
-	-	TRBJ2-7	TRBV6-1	CASRLVLPHYEQYF	TGTGCCAGCCGACTCGTACTTCCCCACTACGAGCAGTACTTC
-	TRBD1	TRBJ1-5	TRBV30	CAWRTGGSYQPQHF	TGTGCCTGGCGGACAGGGGGTTCTTATCAGCCCCAGCATTTT
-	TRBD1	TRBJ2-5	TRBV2	CASSAAGQGAGETQYF	TGTGCCAGCAGTGCCGCTGGGCAGGGGGCAGGGGAGACCCAGTACTTC
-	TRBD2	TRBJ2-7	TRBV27	CASSSLSGTSGSYEQYF	TGTGCCAGCAGCTCACTCTCCGGGACTAGCGGCTCCTACGAGCAGTACTTC
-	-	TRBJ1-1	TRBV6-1	CASRSGGGWTEAFF	TGTGCCAGCAGGTCAGGCGGGGGCTGGACTGAAGCTTTCTTT
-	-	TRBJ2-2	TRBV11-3	CASSSRGNGELFF	TGTGCCAGCAGCTCCCGGGGTAACGGGGAGCTGTTTTTT
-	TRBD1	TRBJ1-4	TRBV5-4	CASSPAGQGQEKLFF	TGTGCCAGCAGCCCAGCGGGACAGGGTCAAGAAAAACTGTTTTTT
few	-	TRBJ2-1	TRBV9	CASSVDGRGYNEQFF	TGTGCCAGCAGCGTAGACGGGAGAGGTTACAATGAGCAGTTCTTC
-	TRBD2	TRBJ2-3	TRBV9	CASSRLAGPWDTQYF	TGTGCCAGCAGCAGACTAGCGGGGCCCTGGGATACGCAGTATTTT
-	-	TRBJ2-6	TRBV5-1	CASSPEGAAAPGANVLTF	TGCGCCAGCAGCCCGGAAGGAGCGGCCGCCCCTGGGGCCAACGTCCTGACTTTC
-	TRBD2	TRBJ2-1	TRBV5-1	CASSLGSGRDNEQFF	TGCGCCAGCAGCTTGGGGAGCGGGAGGGACAATGAGCAGTTCTTC
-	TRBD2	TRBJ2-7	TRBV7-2	CASSLNGWGGEQYF	TGTGCCAGCAGCTTAAATGGATGGGGGGGCGAGCAGTACTTC
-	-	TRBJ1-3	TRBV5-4	CASSFGELSGNTIYF	TGTGCCAGCAGCTTCGGGGAACTCTCTGGAAACACCATATATTTT
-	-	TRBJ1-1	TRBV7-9	CAGQRGMNTEAFF	TGTGCCGGTCAGAGGGGGATGAACACTGAAGCTTTCTTT
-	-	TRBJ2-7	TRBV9	CASSVSGLSYEQYF	TGTGCCAGCAGCGTTAGCGGTCTCTCCTACGAGCAGTACTTC
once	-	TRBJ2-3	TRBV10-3	CAISDGGVSTDTQYF	TGTGCCATCAGTGATGGCGGGGTAAGCACAGATACGCAGTATTTT
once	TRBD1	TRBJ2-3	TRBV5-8	CASSLRQGAGGSTDTQYF	TGTGCCAGCAGCCTGAGACAGGGGGCTGGGGGAAGCACAGATACGCAGTATTTT
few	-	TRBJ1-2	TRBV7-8	CASSPTLRLLPSYGYTF	TGTGCCAGCAGCCCGACGCTTAGACTGCTACCCTCCTATGGCTACACCTTC
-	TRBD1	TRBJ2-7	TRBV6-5	CASSSTGQLYEQYF	TGTGCCAGCAGTTCTACGGGACAGTTATACGAGCAGTACTTC
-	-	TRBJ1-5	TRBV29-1	CSVGGHSNQPQHF	TGCAGCGTTGGGGGGCATAGCAATCAGCCCCAGCATTTT
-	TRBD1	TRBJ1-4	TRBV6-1	CASTLDRGDEKLFF	TGTGCCAGCACTCTCGACAGGGGGGATGAAAAACTGTTTTTT
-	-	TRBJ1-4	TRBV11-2	CASSWRGVANEKLFF	TGTGCCAGCAGCTGGCGCGGGGTGGCCAATGAAAAACTGTTTTTT
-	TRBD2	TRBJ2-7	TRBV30	CAWSSGLAGEQYF	TGTGCCTGGAGTTCTGGACTAGCAGGCGAGCAGTACTTC
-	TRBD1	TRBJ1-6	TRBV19	CASSLTGGGNSPLHF	TGTGCCAGTAGCCTGACAGGGGGAGGGAATTCACCCCTCCACTTT
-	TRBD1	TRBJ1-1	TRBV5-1	CASSFTGQGNTEAFF	TGCGCCAGCAGCTTTACTGGACAGGGTAACACTGAAGCTTTCTTT
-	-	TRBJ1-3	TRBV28	CASSWASDTKGNTIYF	TGTGCCAGCAGTTGGGCCTCGGACACAAAGGGAAACACCATATATTTT
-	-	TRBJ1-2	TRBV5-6	CASSLDRARGYTF	TGTGCCAGCAGCTTGGACAGGGCTCGTGGCTACACCTTC
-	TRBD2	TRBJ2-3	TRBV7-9	CASSLSSGGARDTQYF	TGTGCCAGCAGCTTATCCAGCGGGGGGGCCAGGGATACGCAGTATTTT
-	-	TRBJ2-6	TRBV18	CASSPLTGTKTGANVLTF	TGTGCCAGCTCACCACTCACGGGGACAAAAACTGGGGCCAACGTCCTGACTTTC
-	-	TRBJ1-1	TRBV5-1	CASSSYRVGTEAFF	TGCGCCAGCAGCAGCTACAGGGTTGGAACTGAAGCTTTCTTT
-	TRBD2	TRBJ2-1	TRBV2	CASVSGGTYNEQFF	TGTGCCAGCGTAAGCGGGGGGACCTACAATGAGCAGTTCTTC
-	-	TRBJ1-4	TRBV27	CASSPQGLARNQKLFF	TGTGCCAGCAGTCCTCAGGGATTGGCCCGGAATCAAAAACTGTTTTTT
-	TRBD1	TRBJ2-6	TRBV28	CASSSGTGVISGANVLTF	TGTGCCAGCAGTTCCGGGACAGGGGTAATTTCTGGGGCCAACGTCCTGACTTTC
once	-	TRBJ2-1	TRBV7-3	CASSLRQNPYNEQFF	TGTGCCAGCAGCTTAAGGCAGAACCCCTACAATGAGCAGTTCTTC
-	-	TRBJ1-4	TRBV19	CASGHEKLFF	TGTGCCAGTGGGCACGAAAAACTGTTTTTT
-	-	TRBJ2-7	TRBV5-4	CATTSAVNVYEQYF	TGTGCCACCACAAGTGCAGTAAATGTTTACGAGCAGTACTTC
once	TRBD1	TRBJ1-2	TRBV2	CASRGQVYGYTF	TGTGCCAGCAGGGGACAGGTCTATGGCTACACCTTC
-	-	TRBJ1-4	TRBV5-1	CASRGQGDRVTNEKLFF	TGCGCCAGCAGAGGTCAAGGGGATCGTGTTACTAATGAAAAACTGTTTTTT
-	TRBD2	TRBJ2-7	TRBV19	CASTGLGTSGFHEQYF	TGTGCCAGTACCGGGCTCGGGACTAGCGGGTTCCACGAGCAGTACTTC
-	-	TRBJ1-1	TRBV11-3	CASSSNRRTEAFF	TGTGCCAGCAGCTCCAATCGCCGGACTGAAGCTTTCTTT
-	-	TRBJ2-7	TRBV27	CASSPSIGPYEQYF	TGTGCCAGCAGTCCGAGTATTGGGCCCTACGAGCAGTACTTC